The 20 T cell receptor beta chains listed next were all sequenced from one sample in a study of cytomegalovirus exposure and HLA in healthy donors. Both 60 Vbeta primers and 13 Jbeta primers went into the PCR. Data came from immunoSEQ multiplex PCR; TCRdb stores just in-frame clones and leaves some out. The sample has around 100,000 clones; 60% to 70% are singletons. Sequenced material: PBMCs. The receptors here all came from a man between 25 and 39 years old in good health and CMV-seropositive.

This clone was found a few times. The V and J genes are TRBV6-1 and TRBJ2-7; 9 bases map to TRBD1. With 8 bases clipped from V and 7 bases from J, the junction kept 12 bases outside the gene matches. Germline loops: CDR1 MNHNS, CDR2 SASEGT. The CDR3 spans 14 residues. For the CDR3, the DNA is TGTGCCAGCTCTGATGGGACAGGGTCCGAGGAGCAGTACTTC. Encoded protein: CASSDGTGSEEQYF.

This chain joins TRBV2 and TRBJ2-1; possibly TRBD2 for D (5 bases). The germline CDR1 and CDR2 sequences are SNHLY and FYNNEI. Trimming cost V 8 bases and J 7 bases, with 15 bases left between them. The CDR3 sequence is 13 residues long. In DNA, the CDR3 is TGTGCCAGCGGTAGGGAGAGTGGGAATGAGCAGTTCTTC. This translates into CASGRESGNEQFF.

V is TRBV7-9 and J is TRBJ1-1; D may be TRBD1 (6 bases). With 7 bases removed from V and 3 bases from J, the gap between germline ends came to 15 bases. The CDR3 consists of 14 residues. Germline CDR1 SEHNR, CDR2 FQNEAQ (reference sequence). This CDR3 is CASTTPGTYTEAFF. Written as DNA, the CDR3 is TGTGCCAGCACCACCCCCGGGACATACACTGAAGCTTTCTTT.

Note on this clone: Relative to the germline gene, one junction end is altered; a read error may explain this. The V call is TRBV5-8, the J call TRBJ1-4; 12 nucleotides match TRBD1. The CDR3 sequence is 15 residues long. CDR1 SGHTS and CDR2 YDEGEE come from the germline V gene. The CDR3 here is CASSLTGTGGLQSPF. The CDR3 nucleotides read TGTGCCAGCAGCTTGACCGGGACAGGGGGCTTACAATCCCCTTTT.

This chain links TRBV7-9 with TRBJ2-5; 8 bases are a match to TRBD2. The germline V gene has CDR1 SEHNR and CDR2 FQNEAQ (reference sequence). V trimming: 2 bases; J trimming: 9 bases; junction bases outside the gene matches: 5. This CDR3 has 13 residues. CDR3 coding DNA: TGTGCCAGCAGCTTAATCCTCGGGGGGGCCCAGTACTTC. The encoded protein is CASSLILGGAQYF.

The rearrangement joins TRBV11-2 to TRBJ1-1; possible D gene TRBD1, 5 bases. CDR3 length equals 12 residues. The V gene lost 5 bases and the J gene lost 5 bases, with 9 bases spanning the gap. Per the germline V gene, CDR1 is SGHAT and CDR2 is FQNNGV. CDR3 nucleotide sequence: TGTGCCAGCAGCCCCGCAGGGACTGAAGCTTTCTTT. Its translation is CASSPAGTEAFF.

This clone has a handful of counts. This chain connects TRBV5-1 to TRBJ2-4, with 8 bases fitting TRBD2. The length of the CDR3 is 13 residues. Trimming removed 3 bases from V and 7 bases from J; junction bases left unmatched: 3. CDR1 is SGHRS, CDR2 YFSETQ, per germline. The CDR3 bases are TGCGCCAGCAGCTACGGGAGGGGGAACATTCAGTACTTC. It is translated as CASSYGRGNIQYF.

The rearrangement joins TRBV15 to TRBJ1-2; 9 positions agree with TRBD1. Germline V gene sequence: CDR1 LNHNV, CDR2 YYDKDF (reference sequence). Trimming at V came to 4 bases and at J to 5 bases, leaving 8 bases not matched to a gene. The CDR3 is 15 residues long. CDR3 in amino acids: CATSTNRGLLYGYTF. The CDR3 DNA reads as TGTGCCACCAGCACAAACAGGGGGCTTCTATATGGCTACACCTTC.

The gene calls are TRBV4-2 and TRBJ2-1; 13 positions agree with TRBD2. The CDR3 consists of 15 residues. V lost 0 bases and J lost 8; bases outside the gene matches: 1. Germline loops: CDR1 LGHNA, CDR2 YNFKEQ. The CDR3 DNA reads TGTGCCAGCAGCCAAGAACTAGCGGGGGGGGATGAGCAGTTCTTC. This sequence encodes CASSQELAGGDEQFF.

The V call is TRBV19, the J call TRBJ1-5; possibly TRBD1 for D (6 bases). Germline CDR1 LNHDA, CDR2 SQIVND (reference sequence). Trimming stripped 3 bases from V and 1 base from J, with 10 bases between. This CDR3 has 15 amino acids. The CDR3 DNA sequence: TGTGCCAGTAGTATGGGGACACGGAGCAATCAGCCCCAGCATTTT. Protein sequence: CASSMGTRSNQPQHF. Based on the CDR3 plus reference TRBV19 and TRBJ1-5, the full variable domain is DGGITQSPKYLFRKEGQNVTLSCEQNLNHDAMYWYRQDPGQGLRLIYYSQIVNDFQKGDIAEGYSVSREKKESFPLTVTSAQKNPTAFYLCASSMGTRSNQPQHFGDGTRLSIL.

The V and J genes are TRBV10-1 and TRBJ2-5; tentative D call: TRBD1 (7 bases). CDR1 is WNHNN and CDR2 is SYGVQD in the germline V gene (reference sequence). The CDR3 loop spans 16 amino acids. V was pared by 8 bases and J by 0 bases, with 19 bases between. CDR3 bases: TGCGCCAGCCACTCAGGGGGGTTCTCGTACCAAGAGACCCAGTACTTC. Protein: CASHSGGFSYQETQYF.

The rearrangement uses TRBV10-3 and TRBJ1-4, with a weak D call TRBD1 (5 bases). CDR3 length equals 13 residues. Looked up from germline, CDR1 is ENHRY and CDR2 is SYGVKD. Between the trimmed V and J ends, which lost 10 bases and 15 bases, there was a span of 24 bases. DNA for the CDR3: TGTGCCACCTCCCGGGACTTGGGGACGATGATGTTTTTT. It yields the protein CATSRDLGTMMFF.

This chain connects TRBV2 to TRBJ2-3; a weak D match, TRBD2 (5 bases). The CDR3 length is 13 residues. CDR1 and CDR2 from the germline V gene are SNHLY and FYNNEI. Trimming cost V 3 bases and J 10 bases, with 14 bases left between them. The CDR3 nucleotides read TGTGCCAGCAGTGATTCTAGCAGTTGGGCGCAGTATTTT. Protein sequence: CASSDSSSWAQYF.

This chain connects TRBV30 to TRBJ2-1; D is unclear. Germline V gene data show CDR1 as GTSNPN and CDR2 as SVGIG (reference sequence). This CDR3 contains 12 residues. CDR3 nucleotide sequence: TGTGCATTCTCCTCCTCCTACAATGAGCAGTTCTTC. Translating gives CAFSSSYNEQFF.

The V call is TRBV5-4, the J call TRBJ1-1; D is perhaps TRBD1 (6 bases). CDR3 length equals 12 residues. In germline, CDR1 is SGHNT, CDR2 YYREEE (reference sequence). V lost 0 bases, J lost 11 bases, and 11 bases lay in between. The CDR3 reads CASSLVTGRAFF. The CDR3 DNA sequence: TGTGCCAGCAGCTTGGTTACAGGGCGGGCTTTCTTT.

The J gene is TRBJ2-3, the V gene TRBV6-4, with a weak D call TRBD1 (5 bases). The CDR3 is 13 amino acids. Germline V gene sequence: CDR1 MRHNA, CDR2 SNTAGT. The germline V and J ends were trimmed by 3 bases and 4 bases, with 8 bases remaining between them. Here the CDR3 reads CASSEQAADTQYF. The DNA of the CDR3 is TGTGCCAGCAGTGAACAGGCGGCAGATACGCAGTATTTT.

The chain combines TRBV7-9 with TRBJ2-1, with D possibly TRBD1 on 6 matching bases. V dropped 1 base and J dropped 0 bases, with 7 bases sitting between them. In germline, CDR1 is SEHNR, CDR2 FQNEAQ (reference sequence). The CDR3 consists of 15 residues. The CDR3: CASSLDRASYNEQFF. CDR3 in DNA: TGTGCCAGCAGCTTAGACAGGGCCTCCTACAATGAGCAGTTCTTC.

The rearrangement links TRBV25-1 to TRBJ1-2; tentative D call: TRBD1 (6 bases). The CDR3 loop spans 15 amino acids. Germline CDR1 is MGHDK and CDR2 is SYGVNS. V lost 3 bases, J lost 8 bases, and 19 bases lay in between. The CDR3 spells CASSEGAGLISGYTF. The CDR3 bases are TGTGCCAGCAGTGAGGGGGCGGGTCTCATCTCGGGCTACACCTTC.

The rearrangement joins TRBV4-1 to TRBJ1-1; the D gene is possibly TRBD1 (6 bases). Germline CDR1 is MGHRA and CDR2 is YSYEKL. Trimming left V 1 base short and J 4 bases short, with 13 bases between. This CDR3 region has 15 residues. CDR3 in amino acids: CASSQVGGAATEAFF. DNA of the CDR3: TGCGCCAGCAGCCAAGTTGGGGGGGCGGCCACTGAAGCTTTCTTT.

The genes are TRBV5-6 and TRBJ2-7; 7 positions match TRBD1. From germline, CDR1 is SGHDT and CDR2 YYEEEE. Losses at the gene ends were 1 base for V and 1 base for J; bases not matched to a gene: 5. The CDR3 is 15 residues long. The CDR3 here is CASSLPRQGSYEQYF. As DNA, the CDR3 is TGTGCCAGCAGCTTGCCCCGACAGGGATCCTACGAGCAGTACTTC.